One T cell receptor (beta chain) is described in this entry. The data derive from a study of blood T cell repertoires in COVID-19. Study details: Sources were T cells, B-cell-depleted T cells, or PBMCs; the material itself was cDNA or gDNA.

V lost 5 bases and J 1 base, leaving 15 bases between the germline ends. The length of the CDR3 is 16 residues. Germline assignment: CDR1 SGDLS and CDR2 YYNGEE. TCRdb's table, derived via immunoSEQ multiplex PCR, lists solely in-frame clones and lacks some. The table has more than 90,000 clones, around 85% seen once. This TCR came from a human donor in a cohort sampled during active COVID-19. This chain connects TRBV9 to TRBJ2-2; D might be TRBD2 (7 bases). The sequencing input was peripheral blood. The CDR3 DNA follows: TGTGCCAGCAGTCAAGGGGGGGCGCAGAACACCGGGGAGCTGTTTTTT. Its protein is CASSQGGAQNTGELFF.